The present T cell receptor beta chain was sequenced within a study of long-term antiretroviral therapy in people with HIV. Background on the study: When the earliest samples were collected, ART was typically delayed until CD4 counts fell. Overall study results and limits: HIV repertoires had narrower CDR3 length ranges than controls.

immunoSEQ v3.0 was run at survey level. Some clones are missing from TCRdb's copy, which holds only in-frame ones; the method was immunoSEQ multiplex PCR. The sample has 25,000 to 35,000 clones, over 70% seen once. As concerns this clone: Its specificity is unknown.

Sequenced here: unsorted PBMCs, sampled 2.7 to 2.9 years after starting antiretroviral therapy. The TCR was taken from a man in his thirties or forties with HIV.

The CDR3 loop is CASSYRQYGYTF. CDR3 nucleotide sequence: TGTGCCAGCAGTTACCGACAGTATGGCTACACCTTC. This rearrangement joins TRBV28 to TRBJ1-2; D is perhaps TRBD1 (5 bases). The V gene's germline CDR1 is MDHEN and CDR2 SYDVKM. This CDR3 region has 12 residues. Trimming removed 4 bases at V and 5 bases at J, with 8 bases between.